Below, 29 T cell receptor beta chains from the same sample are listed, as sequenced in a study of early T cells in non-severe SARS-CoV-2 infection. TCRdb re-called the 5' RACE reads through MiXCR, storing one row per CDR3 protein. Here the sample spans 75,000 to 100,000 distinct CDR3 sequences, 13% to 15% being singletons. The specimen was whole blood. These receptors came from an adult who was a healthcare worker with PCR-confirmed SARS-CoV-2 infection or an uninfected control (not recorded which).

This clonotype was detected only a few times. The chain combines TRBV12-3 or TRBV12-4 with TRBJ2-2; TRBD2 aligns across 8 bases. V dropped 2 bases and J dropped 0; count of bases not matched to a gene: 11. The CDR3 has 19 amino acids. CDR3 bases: TGTGCCAGCAGTTTACCCTCCCCGCTACTAGCGGCGAACACCGGGGAGCTGTTTTTT. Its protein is CASSLPSPLLAANTGELFF.

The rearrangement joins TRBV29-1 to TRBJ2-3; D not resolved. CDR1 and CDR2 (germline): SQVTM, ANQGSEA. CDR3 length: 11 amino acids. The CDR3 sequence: CGSQESDTQYF. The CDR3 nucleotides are TGCGGCTCTCAGGAGTCAGATACGCAGTATTTT.

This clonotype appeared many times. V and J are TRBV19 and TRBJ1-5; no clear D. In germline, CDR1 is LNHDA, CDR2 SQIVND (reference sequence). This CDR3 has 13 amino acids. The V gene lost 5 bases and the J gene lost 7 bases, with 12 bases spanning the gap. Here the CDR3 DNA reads TGTGCCAGTAGTGGTAGGGTTAACCAGCCCCAGCATTTT. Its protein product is CASSGRVNQPQHF.

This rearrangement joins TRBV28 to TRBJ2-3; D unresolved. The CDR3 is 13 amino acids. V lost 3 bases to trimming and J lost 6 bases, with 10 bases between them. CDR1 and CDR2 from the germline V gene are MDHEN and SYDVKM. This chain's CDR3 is CASSFLEQDTQYF. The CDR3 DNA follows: TGTGCCAGCAGTTTCCTAGAGCAGGATACGCAGTATTTT.

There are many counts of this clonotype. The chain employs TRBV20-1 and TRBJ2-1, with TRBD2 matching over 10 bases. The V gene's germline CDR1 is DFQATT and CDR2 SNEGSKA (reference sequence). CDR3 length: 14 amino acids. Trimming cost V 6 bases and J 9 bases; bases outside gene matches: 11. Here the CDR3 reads CSAKSGGADGEQFF. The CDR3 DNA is TGCAGTGCAAAAAGCGGGGGGGCCGACGGTGAGCAGTTCTTC.

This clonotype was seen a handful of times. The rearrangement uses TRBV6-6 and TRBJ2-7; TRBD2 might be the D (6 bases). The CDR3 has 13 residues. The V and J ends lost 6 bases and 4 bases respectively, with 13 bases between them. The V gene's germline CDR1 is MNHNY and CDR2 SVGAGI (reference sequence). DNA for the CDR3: TGTGCCAGCAGGCACCGGGGGTTATACGAGCAGTACTTC. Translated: CASRHRGLYEQYF.

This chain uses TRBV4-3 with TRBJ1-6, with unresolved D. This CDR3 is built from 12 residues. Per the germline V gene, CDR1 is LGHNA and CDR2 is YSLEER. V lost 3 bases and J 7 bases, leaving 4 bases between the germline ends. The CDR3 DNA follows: TGCGCCAGCAGCCAGGCCAATTCACCCCTCCACTTT. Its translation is CASSQANSPLHF.

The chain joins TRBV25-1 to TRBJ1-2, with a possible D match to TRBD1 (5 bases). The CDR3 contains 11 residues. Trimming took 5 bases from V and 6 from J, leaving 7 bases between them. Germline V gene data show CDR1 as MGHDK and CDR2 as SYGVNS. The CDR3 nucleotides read TGTGCCAGCAGTTTGGGACATGGCTACACCTTC. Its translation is CASSLGHGYTF.

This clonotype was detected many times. The CDR3 DNA follows: TGTGCCAGCAGCTCCTACAGGGAGACTAATGAAAAACTGTTTTTT. The encoded protein is CASSSYRETNEKLFF. This rearrangement joins TRBV7-9 to TRBJ1-4; tentatively, D is TRBD1 (6 bases). CDR1 and CDR2 from the germline V gene are SEHNR and FQNEAQ (reference sequence). V shed 4 bases and J shed 2 bases, with 11 bases lying between them. This CDR3 is built from 15 residues.

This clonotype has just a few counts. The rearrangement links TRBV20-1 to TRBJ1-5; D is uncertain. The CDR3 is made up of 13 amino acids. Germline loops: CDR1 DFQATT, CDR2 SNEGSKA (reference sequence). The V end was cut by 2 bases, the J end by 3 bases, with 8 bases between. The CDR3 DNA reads TGCAGTGCTAGACCGGGATTCAATCAGCCCCAGCATTTT. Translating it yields CSARPGFNQPQHF.

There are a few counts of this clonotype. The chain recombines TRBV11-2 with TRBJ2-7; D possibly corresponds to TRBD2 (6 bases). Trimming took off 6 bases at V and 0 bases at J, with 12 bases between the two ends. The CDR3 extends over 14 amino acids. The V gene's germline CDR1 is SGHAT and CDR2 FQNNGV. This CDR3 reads CASRPGGSSYEQYF. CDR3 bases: TGTGCCAGCAGGCCCGGAGGGTCCTCCTACGAGCAGTACTTC.

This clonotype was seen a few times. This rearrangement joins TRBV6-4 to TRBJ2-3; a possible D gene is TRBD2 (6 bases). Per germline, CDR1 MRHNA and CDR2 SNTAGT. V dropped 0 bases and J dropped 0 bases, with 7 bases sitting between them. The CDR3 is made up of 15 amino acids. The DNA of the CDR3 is TGTGCCAGCAGTGACTCGGAGGGTAGCACAGATACGCAGTATTTT. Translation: CASSDSEGSTDTQYF.

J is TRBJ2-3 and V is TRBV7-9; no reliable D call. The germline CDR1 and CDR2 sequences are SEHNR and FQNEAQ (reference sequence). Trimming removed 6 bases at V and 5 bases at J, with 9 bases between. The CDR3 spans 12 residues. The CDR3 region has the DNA TGTGCCAGCAGTCCGTACGTAGATACGCAGTATTTT. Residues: CASSPYVDTQYF.

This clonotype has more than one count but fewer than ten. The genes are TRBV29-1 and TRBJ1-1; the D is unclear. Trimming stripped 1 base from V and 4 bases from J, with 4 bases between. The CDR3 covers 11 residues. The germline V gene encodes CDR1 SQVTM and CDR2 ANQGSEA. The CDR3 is CSVEVGTEAFF. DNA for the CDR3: TGCAGCGTTGAAGTAGGCACTGAAGCTTTCTTT. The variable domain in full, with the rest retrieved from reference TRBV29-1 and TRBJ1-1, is SAVISQKPSRDICQRGTSLTIQCQVDSQVTMMFWYRQQPGQSLTLIATANQGSEATYESGFVIDKFPISRPNLTFSTLTVSNMSPEDSSIYLCSVEVGTEAFFGQGTRLTVV.

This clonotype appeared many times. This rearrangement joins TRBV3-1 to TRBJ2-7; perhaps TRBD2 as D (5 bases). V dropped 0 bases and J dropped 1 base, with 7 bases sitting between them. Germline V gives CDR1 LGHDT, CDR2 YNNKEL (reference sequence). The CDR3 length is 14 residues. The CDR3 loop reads CASSQETKSYEQYF. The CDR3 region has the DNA TGTGCCAGCAGCCAAGAGACTAAGTCCTACGAGCAGTACTTC.

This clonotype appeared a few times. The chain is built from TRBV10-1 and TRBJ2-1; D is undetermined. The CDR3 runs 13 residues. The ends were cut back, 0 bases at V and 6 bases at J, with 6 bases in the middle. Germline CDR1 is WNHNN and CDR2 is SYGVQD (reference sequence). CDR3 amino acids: CASSESNSNEQFF. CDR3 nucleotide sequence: TGCGCCAGCAGTGAGTCGAACAGCAATGAGCAGTTCTTC.

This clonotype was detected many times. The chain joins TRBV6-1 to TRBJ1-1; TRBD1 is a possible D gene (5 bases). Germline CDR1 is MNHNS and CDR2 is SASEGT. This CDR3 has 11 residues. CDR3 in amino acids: CAHNQGSEAFF. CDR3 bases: TGTGCGCACAACCAGGGTTCGGAAGCTTTCTTT.

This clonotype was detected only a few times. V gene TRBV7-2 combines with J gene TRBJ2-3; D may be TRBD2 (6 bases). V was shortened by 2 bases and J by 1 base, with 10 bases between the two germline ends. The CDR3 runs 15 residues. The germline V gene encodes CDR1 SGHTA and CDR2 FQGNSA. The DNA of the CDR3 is TGTGCCAGCAGCTTATCGCGGGGTGGCACAGATACGCAGTATTTT. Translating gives CASSLSRGGTDTQYF.

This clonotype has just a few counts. DNA for the CDR3: TGCAGTCCACACAGGGGACTAGCGTCGGATACGCAGTATTTT. Its protein is CSPHRGLASDTQYF. The V gene is TRBV20-1, the J gene TRBJ2-3, with TRBD2 identical over 10 bases. V lost 8 bases and J lost 6; bases outside the gene matches: 11. Germline CDR1 and CDR2: DFQATT and SNEGSKA (reference sequence). The CDR3 is 14 residues long.

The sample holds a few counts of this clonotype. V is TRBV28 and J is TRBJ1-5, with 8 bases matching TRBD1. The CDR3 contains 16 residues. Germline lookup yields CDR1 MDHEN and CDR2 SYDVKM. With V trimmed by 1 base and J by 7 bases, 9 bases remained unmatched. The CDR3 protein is CASSLFRTGRWQPQHF. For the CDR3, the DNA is TGTGCCAGCAGTTTATTTAGGACAGGGAGATGGCAGCCCCAGCATTTT.

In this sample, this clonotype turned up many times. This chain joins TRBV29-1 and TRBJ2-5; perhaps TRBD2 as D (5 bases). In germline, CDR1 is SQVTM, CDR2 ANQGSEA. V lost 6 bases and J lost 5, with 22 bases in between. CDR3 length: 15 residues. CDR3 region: CSVNPPSSTMETQYF. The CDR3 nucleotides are TGCAGCGTGAACCCGCCTAGCTCTACAATGGAGACCCAGTACTTC.

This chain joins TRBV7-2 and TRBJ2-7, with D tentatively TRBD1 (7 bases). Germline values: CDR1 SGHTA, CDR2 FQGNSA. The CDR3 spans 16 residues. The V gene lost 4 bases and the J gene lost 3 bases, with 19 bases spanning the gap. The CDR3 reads CASSSTYRGGSYEQYF. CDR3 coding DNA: TGTGCCAGCAGCTCGACGTACAGGGGAGGAAGCTACGAGCAGTACTTC.

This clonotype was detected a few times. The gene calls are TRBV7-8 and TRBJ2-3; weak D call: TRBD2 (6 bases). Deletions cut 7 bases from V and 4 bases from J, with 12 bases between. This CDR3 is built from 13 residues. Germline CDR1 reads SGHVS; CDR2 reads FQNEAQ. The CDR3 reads CASTPGDSDTQYF. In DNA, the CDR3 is TGTGCCAGCACCCCCGGGGACTCAGATACGCAGTATTTT. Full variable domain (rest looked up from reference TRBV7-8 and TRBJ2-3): GAGVSQSPRYKVAKRGQDVALRCDPISGHVSLFWYQQALGQGPEFLTYFQNEAQLDKSGLPSDRFFAERPEGSVSTLKIQRTQQEDSAVYLCASTPGDSDTQYFGPGTRLTVL.

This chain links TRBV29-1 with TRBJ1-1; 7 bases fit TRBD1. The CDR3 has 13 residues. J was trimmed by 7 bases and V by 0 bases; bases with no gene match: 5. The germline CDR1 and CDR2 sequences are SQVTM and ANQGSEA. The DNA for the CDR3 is TGCAGCGTTGAAGAAGGGGGCGCTGATGAAGCTTTCTTT. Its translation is CSVEEGGADEAFF.

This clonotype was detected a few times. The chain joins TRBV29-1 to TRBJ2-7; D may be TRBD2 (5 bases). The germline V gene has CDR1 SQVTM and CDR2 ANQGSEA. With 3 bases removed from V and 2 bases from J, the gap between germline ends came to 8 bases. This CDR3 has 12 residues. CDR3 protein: CSVDAGTYEQYF. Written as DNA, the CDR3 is TGCAGCGTTGATGCCGGGACCTACGAGCAGTACTTC.

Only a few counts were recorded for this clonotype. The CDR3 DNA sequence: TGTGCCAGAGAACCGGGACCCAACTATGGCTACACCTTC. This gives the protein CAREPGPNYGYTF. This chain joins TRBV6-7 and TRBJ1-2, with a weak D call TRBD1 (5 bases). TRBV6-7 is sorted into the ORF group, with uncertain function. V shed 9 bases and J shed 2 bases, with 13 bases lying between them. CDR3 length: 13 residues.

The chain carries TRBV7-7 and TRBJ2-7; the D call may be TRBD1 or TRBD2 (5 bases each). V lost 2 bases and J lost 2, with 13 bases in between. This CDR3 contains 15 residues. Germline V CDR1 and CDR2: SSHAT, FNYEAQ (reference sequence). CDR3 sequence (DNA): TGTGCCAGCAGCTTACGTCTGGGGGTGCCCTACGAGCAGTACTTC. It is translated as CASSLRLGVPYEQYF.

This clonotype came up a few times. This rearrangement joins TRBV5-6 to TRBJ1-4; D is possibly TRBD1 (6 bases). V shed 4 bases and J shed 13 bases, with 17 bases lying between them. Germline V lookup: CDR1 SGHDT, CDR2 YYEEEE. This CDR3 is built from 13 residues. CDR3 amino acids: CASSAVQGFRLFF. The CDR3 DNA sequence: TGTGCCAGCAGCGCAGTACAGGGATTCAGACTGTTTTTT.

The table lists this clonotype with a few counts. The CDR3 nucleotides read TGTGCCAGCAGCGGACTAGCGGGGGGGCGCCAAGAGACCCAGTACTTC. Its translation: CASSGLAGGRQETQYF. The chain employs TRBV6-5 and TRBJ2-5; 15 bases fit TRBD2. V lost 6 bases to trimming and J lost 1 base; unmatched junction nucleotides: 3. The CDR3 has 16 amino acids. Germline CDR1 is MNHEY and CDR2 is SVGAGI.